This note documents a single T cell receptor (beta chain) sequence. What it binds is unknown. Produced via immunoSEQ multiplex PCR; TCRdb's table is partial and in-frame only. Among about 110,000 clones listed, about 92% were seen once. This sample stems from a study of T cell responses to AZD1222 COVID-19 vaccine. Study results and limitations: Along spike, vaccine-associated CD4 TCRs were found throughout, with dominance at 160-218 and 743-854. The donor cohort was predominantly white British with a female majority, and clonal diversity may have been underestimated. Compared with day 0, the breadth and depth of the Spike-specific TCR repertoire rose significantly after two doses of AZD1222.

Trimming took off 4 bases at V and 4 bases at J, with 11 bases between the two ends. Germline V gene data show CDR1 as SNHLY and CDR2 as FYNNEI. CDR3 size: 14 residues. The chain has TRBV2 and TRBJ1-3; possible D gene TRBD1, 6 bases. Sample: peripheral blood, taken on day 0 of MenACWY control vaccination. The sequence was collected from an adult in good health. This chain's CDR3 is CASSVQGIGNTIYF. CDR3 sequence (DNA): TGTGCCAGCAGTGTACAGGGTATAGGAAACACCATATATTTT.